This T cell receptor (beta chain) was recorded in a study of blood T cell repertoires in COVID-19. Study details: Spain, Italy and the United States supplied samples that represented acute and convalescent COVID-19. PBMCs, B-cell-depleted T cells, or T cells provided the cDNA or gDNA that made up the material.

The CDR3 sequence is 15 residues long. The V end lost 0 bases, the J end lost 4 bases, and 10 bases lay between the germline ends. The germline V gene encodes CDR1 LNHNV and CDR2 YYDKDF (reference sequence). In the original analysis: Quantification of nucleated cells was approximated via reference gene primer amplification. Repertoires were generated with immunoSEQ multiplex PCR, while TCRdb's copy carries only in-frame clones and drops some. V, J and clone size derive from that table, while D and trimming were established from the DNA sequence. This table holds under 300,000 clones, around 85% found once.

The sequencing input was peripheral blood. The chain combines TRBV15 with TRBJ1-3; D might be TRBD1 (5 bases). This clonotype was sampled from an older woman with acute or convalescent COVID-19. CDR3 protein: CATSRDSGSGNTIYF. Written as DNA, the CDR3 is TGTGCCACCAGCAGAGATTCAGGGTCCGGAAACACCATATATTTT.